This passage covers 24 T cell receptor beta chains from one sample sequenced in a study of lymphopenia after photon versus proton radiotherapy. This table comes from immunoSEQ multiplex PCR, and its TCRdb copy is limited to in-frame clones, with some not included. Of 40,000 or so clones listed, 80% to 95% are singletons. Sample: peripheral blood, taken from a patient treated with photon-based radiotherapy. The receptors stem from a man aged 60-69 years with cholangiocarcinoma.

This sequence joins TRBV28 and TRBJ2-2; possibly TRBD1 or TRBD2 for D (6 bases each). V lost 3 bases and J lost 4, with 15 bases in between. Germline CDR1 is MDHEN and CDR2 is SYDVKM. This CDR3 region has 16 residues. The CDR3 DNA sequence: TGTGCCAGCAGTTTCGGGGGCAGGTGGGGCACCGGGGAGCTGTTTTTT. Protein: CASSFGGRWGTGELFF.

The chain combines TRBV4-1 with TRBJ2-5; a possible D gene is TRBD2 (6 bases). The V gene lost 1 base and the J gene lost 0 bases, with 12 bases spanning the gap. Germline values: CDR1 MGHRA, CDR2 YSYEKL. This CDR3 region has 16 residues. CDR3 in amino acids: CASSQGRERYQETQYF. CDR3 nucleotides: TGCGCCAGCAGCCAAGGACGGGAGAGATACCAAGAGACCCAGTACTTC.

The V gene is TRBV2, the J gene TRBJ2-5; D is perhaps TRBD2 (6 bases). The CDR3 consists of 15 residues. The V end lost 5 bases, the J end lost 5 bases, and 18 bases lay between the germline ends. Per the germline V gene, CDR1 is SNHLY and CDR2 is FYNNEI. CDR3 coding DNA: TGTGCCAGCAGTCCGGAGGGTACCTCCGGGGAGACCCAGTACTTC. Protein: CASSPEGTSGETQYF.

The genes are TRBV18 and TRBJ2-6; D uncertain. With 2 bases removed from V and 0 bases from J, the gap between germline ends came to 5 bases. CDR1 is KGHSH, CDR2 LQKENI, per germline. This CDR3 is built from 15 residues. The CDR3 region is CASSPGDSGANVLTF. DNA for the CDR3: TGTGCCAGCTCACCAGGGGACTCTGGGGCCAACGTCCTGACTTTC.

This sequence joins TRBV5-4 and TRBJ2-1, with 12 positions matching TRBD2. The CDR3 loop spans 15 amino acids. Germline-derived CDR1 and CDR2 are SGHNT and YYREEE (reference sequence). The J segment lost 9 bases and the V segment lost 0 bases, leaving 4 bases of the junction unmatched. The CDR3 sequence is CASSLGTSGNGEQFF. The CDR3 nucleotides are TGTGCCAGCAGCTTGGGGACTAGCGGGAATGGTGAGCAGTTCTTC. Drawing the rest from reference TRBV5-4 and TRBJ2-1, the complete variable domain is ETGVTQSPTHLIKTRGQQVTLRCSSQSGHNTVSWYQQALGQGPQFIFQYYREEENGRGNFPPRFSGLQFPNYSSELNVNALELDDSALYLCASSLGTSGNGEQFFGPGTRLTVL.

J is TRBJ2-5 and V is TRBV7-9; perhaps TRBD2 as D (6 bases). Germline-derived CDR1 and CDR2 are SEHNR and FQNEAQ (reference sequence). V shed 5 bases and J shed 5 bases, with 21 bases lying between them. The CDR3 loop spans 16 amino acids. The CDR3 loop reads CASSHSQGGRQETQYF. The CDR3 region has the DNA TGTGCCAGCAGCCACTCCCAGGGAGGACGGCAGGAGACCCAGTACTTC.

The chain couples TRBV11-3 to TRBJ2-7; D perhaps matches TRBD1 (6 bases). The CDR3 length is 14 residues. Germline-derived CDR1 and CDR2 are SGHNT and YENEEA. Trimming removed 1 base from V and 5 bases from J, with 12 bases in between. The CDR3 region is CASSLGRTVHEQYF. For the CDR3, the DNA is TGTGCCAGCAGCTTAGGGCGGACAGTCCACGAGCAGTACTTC.

This clone was detected once. The chain links TRBV6-1 to TRBJ2-3; 14 nucleotides agree with TRBD2. J lost 1 base, V lost 2 bases, and 8 bases had no gene match. This CDR3 comprises 19 residues. CDR1 is MNHNS and CDR2 is SASEGT in the germline V gene. CDR3 in amino acids: CASSEHRLAGGWGTDTQYF. The CDR3 region has the DNA TGTGCCAGCAGTGAACACCGACTAGCGGGAGGGTGGGGCACAGATACGCAGTATTTT.

This chain uses TRBV28 with TRBJ2-5, with 7 bases aligning to TRBD2. J lost 0 bases, V lost 6 bases, and 7 bases had no gene match. This CDR3 has 15 residues. CDR1 and CDR2 (germline): MDHEN, SYDVKM. CDR3 amino acids: CASRGSSGNQETQYF. CDR3 in DNA: TGTGCCAGCAGGGGATCTAGCGGAAACCAAGAGACCCAGTACTTC.

The rearrangement joins TRBV28 to TRBJ1-1, with TRBD1 matching 7 bases. CDR3 length: 15 amino acids. In germline, CDR1 is MDHEN, CDR2 SYDVKM. Trimming removed 3 bases from V and 0 bases from J; junction bases left unmatched: 4. The CDR3 coding sequence is TGTGCCAGCAGTTTCGTAGACAGGGTGAACACTGAAGCTTTCTTT. Translation gives CASSFVDRVNTEAFF.

This clone was seen only a few times. The chain combines TRBV19 with TRBJ1-2; 9 bases match TRBD1. CDR3 length: 14 residues. Trimming at V came to 6 bases and at J to 7 bases, leaving 9 bases not matched to a gene. Germline values: CDR1 LNHDA, CDR2 SQIVND (reference sequence). The CDR3 DNA sequence: TGTGCCAGTAGCCCGACCGGGACAGGGCCTGGCTACACCTTC. This sequence encodes CASSPTGTGPGYTF.

The chain links TRBV19 to TRBJ1-2; a possible D gene is TRBD1 (5 bases). The CDR3 is 14 residues long. Between the trimmed V and J ends, which lost 3 bases and 3 bases, there was a span of 11 bases. Germline-derived CDR1 and CDR2 are LNHDA and SQIVND (reference sequence). The chain's CDR3 is CASSIRTNYYGYTF. As DNA, the CDR3 is TGTGCCAGTAGTATTAGGACAAACTACTATGGCTACACCTTC.

This chain connects TRBV7-9 to TRBJ1-2, with D uncertain. Looked up from germline, CDR1 is SEHNR and CDR2 is FQNEAQ (reference sequence). The CDR3 consists of 15 residues. V was shortened by 2 bases and J by 1 base, with 11 bases between the two germline ends. CDR3 coding DNA: TGTGCCAGCAGCTTATACGCGGTCCTTAACTATGGCTACACCTTC. This encodes CASSLYAVLNYGYTF.

This chain uses TRBV5-1 with TRBJ2-3; D perhaps matches TRBD2 (5 bases). V was clipped by 2 bases and J by 5 bases, with 6 bases between them. This CDR3 is built from 12 residues. Germline V gives CDR1 SGHRS, CDR2 YFSETQ. The CDR3 here is CASSLGGDTQYF. DNA of the CDR3: TGCGCCAGCAGCTTAGGAGGAGATACGCAGTATTTT.

V and J are TRBV19 and TRBJ2-1, with D possibly matching TRBD2 (5 bases). V was cut by 7 bases and J by 8 bases, with 18 bases left in between. Looked up from germline, CDR1 is LNHDA and CDR2 is SQIVND (reference sequence). The CDR3 consists of 14 residues. CDR3 sequence: CASTSSGVRYEQFF. CDR3 coding DNA: TGTGCCAGTACTAGCTCCGGGGTTCGCTATGAGCAGTTCTTC. The full variable domain, with the rest looked up from reference TRBV19 and TRBJ2-1, is DGGITQSPKYLFRKEGQNVTLSCEQNLNHDAMYWYRQDPGQGLRLIYYSQIVNDFQKGDIAEGYSVSREKKESFPLTVTSAQKNPTAFYLCASTSSGVRYEQFFGPGTRLTVL.

The chain joins TRBV6-5 to TRBJ2-7, with 10 bases lining up with TRBD1. Germline trimming cut 2 bases from V and 5 bases from J; bases unmatched to any gene: 3. This CDR3 is 14 amino acids long. Germline V gene sequence: CDR1 MNHEY, CDR2 SVGAGI. CDR3 region: CASSYGTGVDEQYF. For the CDR3, the DNA is TGTGCCAGCAGTTACGGGACAGGGGTCGACGAGCAGTACTTC.

This chain joins TRBV2 and TRBJ1-5, with TRBD1 as a possible D gene (5 bases). Germline lookup yields CDR1 SNHLY and CDR2 FYNNEI. V was pared by 6 bases and J by 2 bases, with 14 bases between. This CDR3 region has 15 residues. The DNA for the CDR3 is TGTGCCAGCAGCAGGGTAGCTAGCGGCAATCAGCCCCAGCATTTT. This translates into CASSRVASGNQPQHF.

The V and J genes are TRBV6-1 and TRBJ2-7, with 9 bases aligning to TRBD1. The CDR3 extends over 13 amino acids. In germline, CDR1 is MNHNS, CDR2 SASEGT. The ends lost 4 bases at V and 6 bases at J; junction bases unmatched: 4. This CDR3 reads CASSGYRGLEQYF. The CDR3 bases are TGTGCCAGCAGTGGGTACAGGGGGCTCGAGCAGTACTTC.

J is TRBJ2-4 and V is TRBV6-1; TRBD2 agrees at 12 bases. CDR1 and CDR2 (germline): MNHNS, SASEGT. The CDR3 extends over 19 amino acids. Unmatched junction bases numbered 9, after V lost 3 bases and J lost 0 bases. CDR3 DNA sequence: TGTGCCAGCAGTGACCGGACTAGCGGGGAGCTACTAGCCAAAAACATTCAGTACTTC. Encoded protein: CASSDRTSGELLAKNIQYF.

A few counts support this clone. The V call is TRBV7-3, the J call TRBJ2-7; D ambiguous. Germline lookup yields CDR1 SGHTA and CDR2 FQGTGA. The CDR3 is made up of 13 amino acids. V gave up 3 bases and J gave up 6 bases, with 12 bases separating them. This CDR3 reads CASSFTAGGEQYF. CDR3 nucleotide sequence: TGTGCCAGCAGCTTCACGGCTGGTGGCGAGCAGTACTTC.

The rearrangement links TRBV5-1 to TRBJ2-3; perhaps TRBD1 as D (6 bases). Trimming removed 0 bases from V and 0 bases from J, with 11 bases in between. The CDR3 is 16 residues long. From germline, CDR1 is SGHRS and CDR2 YFSETQ. CDR3 in amino acids: CASSLGGPDSTDTQYF. The CDR3 nucleotides read TGCGCCAGCAGCTTGGGGGGGCCAGATAGCACAGATACGCAGTATTTT.

This chain's CDR3 is CASSLSLEETQYF. The CDR3, as DNA: TGTGCCAGCAGCTTGTCCCTTGAAGAGACCCAGTACTTC. The rearrangement uses TRBV7-3 and TRBJ2-5, with D hard to call. The germline V gene encodes CDR1 SGHTA and CDR2 FQGTGA. Trimming took 3 bases from V and 3 from J, leaving 8 bases between them. This CDR3 has 13 amino acids.

The CDR3 loop reads CASSSTGGFYQPQHF. As DNA, the CDR3 is TGTGCCAGCAGCTCCACGGGGGGGTTTTATCAGCCCCAGCATTTT. V gene TRBV28 combines with J gene TRBJ1-5, with D possibly matching TRBD1 (5 bases). Germline CDR1 MDHEN, CDR2 SYDVKM. The CDR3 is 15 residues long. V shed 6 bases and J shed 5 bases, with 17 bases lying between them.

The chain carries TRBV5-4 and TRBJ2-3; 13 nucleotides match TRBD2. Looked up from germline, CDR1 is SGHNT and CDR2 is YYREEE (reference sequence). The CDR3 is made up of 18 amino acids. With 2 bases clipped from V and 0 bases from J, the junction kept 6 bases outside the gene matches. The CDR3 sequence: CASSLLAGGPASTDTQYF. The CDR3, as DNA: TGTGCCAGCAGCTTACTAGCGGGGGGGCCCGCTAGCACAGATACGCAGTATTTT. Full variable domain (outside the CDR3, taken from reference TRBV5-4 and TRBJ2-3): ETGVTQSPTHLIKTRGQQVTLRCSSQSGHNTVSWYQQALGQGPQFIFQYYREEENGRGNFPPRFSGLQFPNYSSELNVNALELDDSALYLCASSLLAGGPASTDTQYFGPGTRLTVL.